This T cell receptor (beta chain) derives from a study of blood T cell repertoires in COVID-19 (TCRdb year 2020). About the full investigation: Samples from collaborators originated in the United States, Italy and Spain and spanned both the acute and convalescent phases of COVID-19. The prospective study material was composed of cDNA or gDNA derived from T cells, B-cell-depleted T cells, or PBMCs. Subjects who had been exposed to COVID-19, were actively infected with it, or had recovered from it provided the deeply sampled blood TCRbeta repertoires that made up the dataset. The repertoires were released in a freely available public database meant as a resource for research on the immune response to SARS-CoV-2. The samples were drawn from the first 160 participants of the ongoing ImmuneRACE study and from 1,200 or so subjects provided by 6 global collaborators. The sample metadata nearly always contained a de-identified subject ID, COVID-19 status, age in years and sex. Where HLA class I and class II types were available, the types were taken from metadata supplied by the sample provider, not from assay-based typing. Summary of the overall study and its limitations: Clinical and demographic metadata were provided uncurated, with the amount varying by source and participant.

In the prospective study, participants were roughly 18 to 90 years old, resided in under 30 geographic areas of the United States, and were enrolled through a virtual design. In the prospective study, participants were assigned to cohorts based on the clinical history participants reported in a screening survey and a study questionnaire. Exposed participants had been in contact, within 2 weeks of entering the study, with a person who had a PCR-confirmed or clinician-diagnosed case of COVID-19. In the prospective study, whole blood, serum and a nasopharyngeal or oropharyngeal swab were collected from each participant by mobile phlebotomists. Prospective study participants could optionally give additional blood draws and questionnaires over an approximately 2-month period. Prospective study blood samples were shipped either frozen or at room temperature before DNA extraction. Inclusive of the bounding cysteine and phenylalanine, the CDR3 is 14 residues long. This entry keeps only the CDR3 DNA: 42 bases, framed from base 1. Per the germline V gene, SGDLS is the CDR1 and YYNGEE is the CDR2. Germline trimming amounts to 4 bases on V and 4 bases on J, with 6 as the count of junction bases outside the gene matches.

TCRbeta CDR3 regions were amplified from genomic DNA using the immunoSEQ Assay, a bias-controlled multiplex PCR. The paper's data handling went like this. The number of nucleated cells in each sample was estimated from the amplification of reference gene primers within the assay. Sequence reads were collapsed and filtered to measure the absolute abundance of every unique TCRbeta CDR3 rearrangement. For each sample, productive Simpson clonality was calculated as the square root of Simpson's diversity index over productive rearrangements. Not all clones reach the TCRdb copy of this immuneACCESS table, which keeps in-frame sequences only. Checked studies attribute under half of the gap to unresolved V genes and leave the rest unexplained. V and J calls and clone size follow that table, whereas D and trimming were derived from the DNA. The table for this sample lists about 220,000 clones; 80% to 90% of them were counted only once. Approximately 4.8% of the sample belongs to the ten largest clones.

To note about this clone: Its antigen is unknown. It has no much larger one-base neighbor in the sample; base qualities were not kept.

The sequence is built from TRBV9 and TRBJ1-2, with TRBD1 matching 8 junction bases. The specimen was PBMCs or T cells enriched from blood (not recorded which). This receptor was taken from a woman aged 45-60 years who had been exposed to COVID-19. The bases are TGTGCCAGCAGCCCCAGGGGGCAGGGCTATGGCTACACCTTC. It codes for CASSPRGQGYGYTF.